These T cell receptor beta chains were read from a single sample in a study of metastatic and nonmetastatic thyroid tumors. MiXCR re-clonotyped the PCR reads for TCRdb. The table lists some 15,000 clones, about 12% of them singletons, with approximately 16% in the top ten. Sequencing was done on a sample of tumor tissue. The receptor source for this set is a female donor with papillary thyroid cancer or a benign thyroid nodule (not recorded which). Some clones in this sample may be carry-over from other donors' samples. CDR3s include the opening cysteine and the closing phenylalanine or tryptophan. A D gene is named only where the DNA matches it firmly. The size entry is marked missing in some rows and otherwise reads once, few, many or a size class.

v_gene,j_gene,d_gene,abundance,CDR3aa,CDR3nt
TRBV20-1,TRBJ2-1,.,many,CSARNEQFF,TGCAGTGCTAGGAATGAGCAGTTCTTC
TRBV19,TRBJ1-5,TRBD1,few,CASSTWDSPNQPQHF,TGTGCCAGTAGTACCTGGGACAGTCCCAATCAGCCCCAGCATTTT
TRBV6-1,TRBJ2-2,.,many,CASAPVAGELFF,TGTGCCAGTGCCCCCGTGGCCGGGGAGCTGTTTTTT
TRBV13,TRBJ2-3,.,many,CANRDRETLSTDTQYF,TGTGCCAACAGGGACCGAGAAACCCTTAGCACAGATACGCAGTATTTT
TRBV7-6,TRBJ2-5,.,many,CASSLAGLETQYF,TGTGCCAGCAGCTTAGCGGGACTGGAGACCCAGTACTTC
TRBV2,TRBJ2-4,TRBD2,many,CASIRDYGNIQYF,TGTGCCAGCATTCGGGACTATGGGAACATTCAGTACTTC
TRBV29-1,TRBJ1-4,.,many,CSVEADSEKLFF,TGCAGCGTTGAAGCGGATAGTGAAAAACTGTTTTTT
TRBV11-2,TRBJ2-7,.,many,CASSLGSGSYEQYF,TGTGCCAGCAGCTTAGGTTCGGGGTCCTACGAGCAGTACTTC
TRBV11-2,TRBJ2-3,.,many,CASSLEVQPGADTQYF,TGTGCCAGCAGCTTAGAAGTCCAGCCGGGAGCAGATACGCAGTATTTT
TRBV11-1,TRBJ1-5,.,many,CASSLVVEDSNQPQHF,TGTGCCAGCAGCTTAGTTGTAGAGGATAGCAATCAGCCCCAGCATTTT
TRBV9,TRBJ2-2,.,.,CASSVQGSAGELFF,TGTGCCAGCAGCGTACAGGGGAGTGCCGGGGAGCTGTTTTTT
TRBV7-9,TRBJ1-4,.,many,CASSSSGGREKLFF,TGTGCCAGCAGCTCTTCCGGGGGCCGGGAAAAACTGTTTTTT
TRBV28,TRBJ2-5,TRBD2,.,CASSPGTSIETQYF,TGTGCCAGCAGCCCAGGGACTAGCATTGAGACCCAGTACTTC
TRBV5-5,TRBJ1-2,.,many,CASSLNGGYGYTF,TGTGCCAGCAGCTTGAATGGGGGGTATGGCTACACCTTC
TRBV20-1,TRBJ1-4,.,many,CSASRGGLTNEKLFF,TGCAGTGCTAGTCGGGGGGGGCTTACTAATGAAAAACTGTTTTTT
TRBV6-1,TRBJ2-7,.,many,CASRTTISYEQYF,TGTGCCAGCAGGACGACAATTTCCTACGAGCAGTACTTC
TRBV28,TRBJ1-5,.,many,CASSLGVINQPQHF,TGTGCCAGCAGTTTGGGGGTAATAAATCAGCCCCAGCATTTT
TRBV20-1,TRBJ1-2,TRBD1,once,CSASDRSYGYTF,TGCAGTGCTTCGGACAGGAGCTATGGCTACACCTTC
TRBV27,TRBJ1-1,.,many,CAPSGRLNTEAFF,TGTGCCCCTTCGGGGCGGCTGAACACTGAAGCTTTCTTT
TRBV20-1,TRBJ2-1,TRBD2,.,CSARVLAGGHYNEQFF,TGCAGTGCTAGAGTCCTAGCGGGGGGACACTACAATGAGCAGTTCTTC
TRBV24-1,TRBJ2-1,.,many,CATSDTGFRLNEQFF,TGTGCCACCAGTGATACAGGGTTTCGCCTTAATGAGCAGTTCTTC
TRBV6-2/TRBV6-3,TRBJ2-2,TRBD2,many,CASSSGQRGINTGELFF,TGTGCCAGCAGTTCCGGGCAGCGGGGGATAAACACCGGGGAGCTGTTTTTT
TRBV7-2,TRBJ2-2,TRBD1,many,CASSLGQGDTGELFF,TGTGCCAGCAGCTTGGGACAGGGAGACACCGGGGAGCTGTTTTTT
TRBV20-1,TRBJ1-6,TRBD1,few,CSAQRGGTGQNSPLHF,TGCAGTGCGCAGAGAGGAGGGACAGGGCAAAATTCACCCCTCCACTTT
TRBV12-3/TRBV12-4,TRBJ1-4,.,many,CASSSQTGHAEKLFF,TGTGCCAGCAGTTCCCAGACAGGCCACGCTGAAAAACTGTTTTTT
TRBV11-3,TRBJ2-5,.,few,CASSLGLTRTAQETQYF,TGTGCCAGCAGCTTAGGCCTAACCCGGACAGCCCAAGAGACCCAGTACTTC
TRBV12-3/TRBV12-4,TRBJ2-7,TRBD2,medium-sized,CASSLMLAGGSYEQYF,TGTGCCAGCAGTTTAATGCTAGCGGGGGGATCCTACGAGCAGTACTTC
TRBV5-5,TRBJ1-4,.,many,CASSSGLTAFNEKLFF,TGTGCCAGCAGCTCCGGGCTGACCGCTTTTAATGAAAAACTGTTTTTT
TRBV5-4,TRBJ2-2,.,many,CASSFDTGELFF,TGTGCCAGCAGCTTCGACACCGGGGAGCTGTTTTTT
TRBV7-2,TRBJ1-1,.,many,CASSSGMNTEAFF,TGTGCCAGCAGCTCTGGGATGAACACTGAAGCTTTCTTT
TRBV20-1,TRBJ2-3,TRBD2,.,CSASGRAISTDTQYF,TGCAGTGCTAGCGGGAGGGCAATCAGCACAGATACGCAGTATTTT
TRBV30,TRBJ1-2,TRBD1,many,CAWRREGATNYGYTF,TGTGCCTGGAGGAGAGAGGGGGCGACTAACTATGGCTACACCTTC
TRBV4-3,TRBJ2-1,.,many,CASSQWAQAGSGNEQFF,TGCGCCAGCAGCCAATGGGCACAGGCGGGGAGCGGCAATGAGCAGTTCTTC
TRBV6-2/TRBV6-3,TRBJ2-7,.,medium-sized,CASSYSQLRGGEQYF,TGTGCCAGCAGTTACTCCCAGCTGCGGGGAGGCGAGCAGTACTTC
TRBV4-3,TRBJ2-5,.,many,CASSQTVQETQYF,TGCGCCAGCAGCCAGACAGTCCAAGAGACCCAGTACTTC
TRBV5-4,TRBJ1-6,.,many,CASSLDGPSSYNSPLHF,TGTGCCAGCAGCTTGGATGGACCGAGCTCCTATAATTCACCCCTCCACTTT
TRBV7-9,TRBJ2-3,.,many,CASQGEVFTDTQYF,TGTGCCTCTCAGGGGGAGGTTTTTACAGATACGCAGTATTTT
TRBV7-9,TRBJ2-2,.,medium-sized,CASSLSGNTGELFF,TGTGCCAGCAGCTTATCTGGTAACACCGGGGAGCTGTTTTTT
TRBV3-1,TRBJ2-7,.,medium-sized,CASSRSYEQYF,TGTGCCAGCAGCCGTTCCTACGAGCAGTACTTC
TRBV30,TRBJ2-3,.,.,CAWSGRATDTQYF,TGTGCCTGGTCCGGGAGAGCCACAGATACGCAGTATTTT
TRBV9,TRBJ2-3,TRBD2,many,CASSPRTSGDTDTQYF,TGTGCCAGCAGCCCCCGGACTAGCGGGGACACAGATACGCAGTATTTT
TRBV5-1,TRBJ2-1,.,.,CASSLNGLHNEQFF,TGCGCCAGCAGCTTGAACGGACTCCACAATGAGCAGTTCTTC
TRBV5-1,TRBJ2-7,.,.,CVSSLEMGYEQYF,TGCGTCAGCAGCTTGGAAATGGGCTACGAGCAGTACTTC
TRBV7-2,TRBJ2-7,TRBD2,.,CASSSLAGAYEQYF,TGTGCCAGCAGCTCACTAGCGGGAGCCTACGAGCAGTACTTC
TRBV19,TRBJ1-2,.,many,CASSMNVANYGYTF,TGTGCCAGTAGTATGAATGTGGCTAACTATGGCTACACCTTC
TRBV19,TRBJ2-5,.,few,CAKDMPQGTQYF,TGCGCCAAAGACATGCCTCAGGGGACCCAGTACTTC
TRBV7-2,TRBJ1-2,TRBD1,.,CASSLGTGYFYTF,TGTGCCAGCAGCTTAGGGACAGGCTATTTCTACACCTTC
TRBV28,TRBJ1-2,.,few,CATNTERSYGYTF,TGTGCCACCAATACCGAGAGGTCGTATGGCTACACCTTC
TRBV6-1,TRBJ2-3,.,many,CASCRRGKDTQYF,TGTGCCAGCTGCCGAAGGGGCAAAGATACGCAGTATTTT
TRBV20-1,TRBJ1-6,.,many,CSARPGNHSPLHF,TGCAGTGCTAGACCAGGGAACCATTCACCCCTCCACTTT
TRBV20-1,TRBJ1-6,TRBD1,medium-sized,CSARVPRYGETGENNSPLHF,TGCAGTGCTAGAGTCCCTAGGTACGGGGAGACAGGGGAAAATAATTCACCCCTCCACTTT
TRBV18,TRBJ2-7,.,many,CASSPRGRDEQYF,TGTGCCAGCTCACCGCGGGGGCGGGACGAGCAGTACTTC
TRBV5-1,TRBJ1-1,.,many,CASSVDGNTEAFF,TGCGCCAGCAGCGTGGACGGGAACACTGAAGCTTTCTTT
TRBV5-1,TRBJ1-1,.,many,CASSLDTTNTEAFF,TGCGCCAGCAGCTTGGACACTACGAACACTGAAGCCTTCTTT
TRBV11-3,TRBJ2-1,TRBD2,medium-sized,CASSSRTSGGGKQFF,TGTGCCAGCAGCTCGCGGACTAGCGGGGGTGGGAAGCAGTTCTTC
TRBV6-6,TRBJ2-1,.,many,CASSYSNGFAYNEQFF,TGTGCCAGCAGTTACTCGAACGGGTTTGCCTACAATGAGCAGTTCTTC
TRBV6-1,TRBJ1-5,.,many,CATLVGGNQPQHF,TGTGCCACCCTGGTCGGGGGCAATCAGCCCCAGCATTTT
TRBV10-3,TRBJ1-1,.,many,CAISENVGNTEAFF,TGTGCCATCAGTGAGAACGTGGGAAACACTGAAGCTTTCTTT
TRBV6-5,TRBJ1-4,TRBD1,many,CASSYGQGGTNEKLFF,TGTGCCAGCAGTTACGGACAGGGAGGAACTAATGAAAAACTGTTTTTT